The rows below give T cell receptor beta chains drawn from one sample of a study of Ad26.COV2.S vaccination and SARS-CoV-2 variants. The protocol was immunoSEQ multiplex PCR, while the TCRdb copy is restricted to in-frame clones and leaves out a portion. The sample has some 350,000 clones, under 90% seen once; the top ten hold about 5%. Sample: peripheral blood, taken in a trial of Ad26.COV2.S vaccine versus placebo. Receptor source: a person between 18 and 60 years old who received the Ad26.COV2.S COVID-19 vaccine or a placebo. Each CDR3 is given with its conserved first and last residue. Each record gives: CDR3 length, V gene, CDR3 protein.

12 | TRBV19 | CASSAQGGGLDF
11 | TRBV13 | CASSLGSEQYF
13 | TRBV6-2/TRBV6-3 | CASCPSGGYGYTF
16 | TRBV7-3 | CASSSTLAASYNEQFF
12 | TRBV7-9 | CASRPLEKEAFF
16 | TRBV7-2 | CASSLAQLAGYNEQFF
13 | TRBV7-9 | CASSLPSGPPLHF
15 | TRBV15 | CATQTGTGPIYEQYF
11 | TRBV12-3/TRBV12-4 | CASSIAEKLFF
15 | TRBV7-2 | CASSLDGASGNTIYF
17 | TRBV15 | CATSREDRASSGNTIYF
16 | TRBV15 | CATSRELDRLNEKLFF
15 | TRBV6-5 | CASSYFVGGNSPLHF
16 | TRBV27 | CASSLGNSHQADGYTF
14 | TRBV7-9 | CASSLVGAGEKLFF
14 | TRBV27 | CASSFGTGNTEAFF
16 | TRBV10-1 | CASSEFTGSEIDTQYF
15 | TRBV6-2/TRBV6-3 | CASSYSQVPNQPQHF
17 | TRBV7-9 | CASSHTRGTRGYNEQFF
18 | TRBV7-3 | CASSLKTSGSSNTGELFF
13 | TRBV7-9 | CASSLVAGYEQYF
16 | TRBV18 | CASSPDRGLNTGELFF
14 | TRBV6-5 | CASIGGTANSPLHF
16 | TRBV4-1 | CASSQVDSGRGETQYF
16 | TRBV3-1/TRBV3-2 | CASSPWGGRGYYEQYF
16 | TRBV6-2/TRBV6-3 | CASSPIPGGRRQPQHF
15 | TRBV15 | CATSSQGRGSYGYTF
13 | TRBV6-5 | CASRRVATDTQYF
11 | TRBV28 | CAGGNRDGYTF
15 | TRBV2 | CASRHEGGNTGELFF
14 | TRBV5-4 | CASSTDRLNEKLFF
15 | TRBV18 | CASSDSGASTDTQYF
13 | TRBV28 | CASSFEANYGYTF
14 | TRBV4-1 | CASTMTGRTYGYTF
16 | TRBV5-1 | CASSSIRTGNSYEQYF
11 | TRBV25-1 | CASSEGETQYF
11 | TRBV28 | CASSLTDTQYF
14 | TRBV14 | CASSQRTGGNEQFF
15 | TRBV4-1 | CASSQGLRPHLEAFF
15 | TRBV30 | CAWSGEGGASDTQYF
13 | TRBV12-3/TRBV12-4 | CASSSPWENEQFF